These 3 T cell receptor beta chains came from one sample sequenced in a study of T cell responses to AZD1222 COVID-19 vaccine. Method: immunoSEQ multiplex PCR; TCRdb's copy keeps in-frame clones and lacks some. The sample has some 150,000 clones; approximately 87% are singletons. Source: peripheral blood, taken 28 days after the second AZD1222 dose. Every receptor here comes from an adult who received the AZD1222 COVID-19 vaccine.

V gene TRBV4-1 combines with J gene TRBJ2-7, with TRBD2 matching over 10 bases. The germline gives CDR1 MGHRA, CDR2 YSYEKL. The CDR3 extends over 15 amino acids. Trimming cost V 4 bases and J 0 bases; bases outside gene matches: 3. As DNA, the CDR3 is TGCGCCAGCAGCCCTAGCGGGGGCTACTCCTACGAGCAGTACTTC. Translated: CASSPSGGYSYEQYF.

There are many counts of this clone. The rearrangement links TRBV6-4 to TRBJ2-3, with 8 bases aligning to TRBD2. CDR3 length equals 13 residues. Losses at the gene ends were 4 bases for V and 5 bases for J; bases not matched to a gene: 2. Germline loops: CDR1 MRHNA, CDR2 SNTAGT. The CDR3 nucleotides are TGTGCCAGCAGTGCGGGGGGGGAAGATACGCAGTATTTT. It codes for CASSAGGEDTQYF.

In DNA, the CDR3 is TGTGCCAGTAGTATAGGTTGGAGGCCGGACACTGAAGCTTTCTTT. This codes for CASSIGWRPDTEAFF. The V gene is TRBV19, the J gene TRBJ1-1; D unclear. The CDR3 extends over 15 amino acids. Trimming removed 1 base at V and 3 bases at J, with 12 bases between. CDR1 is LNHDA and CDR2 is SQIVND in the germline V gene (reference sequence).